Given below is one TCR beta chain in context. No antigen is known for it. The data derive from a study of monozygotic twins with inflammatory bowel disease. Study-level points and caveats: IBD patients exhibited fewer clonotypes shared with other individuals than healthy twins, particularly with disease activity.

Reprocessing the 5' RACE reads, TCRdb reports a single entry for every CDR3 protein and omits DNA. Its listing shows about 330,000 distinct CDR3 sequences. The CDR3 is 14 amino acids. Germline V lookup: CDR1 LGHDT, CDR2 YNNKEL (reference sequence). The clonotype was recovered from a human donor with ulcerative colitis or Crohn's disease, or a healthy co-twin of an affected twin (not recorded which). The sequencing sample was made of blood. J is TRBJ1-1 and V is TRBV3-1; checking the TCRdb D call of TRBD1 is not possible without DNA. The CDR3 loop reads CASSQAGQGAEAFF.